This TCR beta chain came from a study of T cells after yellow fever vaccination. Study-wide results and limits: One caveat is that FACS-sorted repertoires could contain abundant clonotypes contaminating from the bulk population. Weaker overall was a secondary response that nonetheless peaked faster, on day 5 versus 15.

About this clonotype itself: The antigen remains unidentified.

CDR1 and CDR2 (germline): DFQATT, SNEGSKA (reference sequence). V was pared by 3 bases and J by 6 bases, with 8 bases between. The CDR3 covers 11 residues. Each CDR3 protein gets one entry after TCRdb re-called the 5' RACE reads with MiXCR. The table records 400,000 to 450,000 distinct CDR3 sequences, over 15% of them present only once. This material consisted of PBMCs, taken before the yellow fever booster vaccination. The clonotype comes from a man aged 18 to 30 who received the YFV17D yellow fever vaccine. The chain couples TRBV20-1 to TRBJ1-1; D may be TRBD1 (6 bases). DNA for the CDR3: TGCAGTGCTAGTGGGACATCTGAAGCTTTCTTT. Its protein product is CSASGTSEAFF.